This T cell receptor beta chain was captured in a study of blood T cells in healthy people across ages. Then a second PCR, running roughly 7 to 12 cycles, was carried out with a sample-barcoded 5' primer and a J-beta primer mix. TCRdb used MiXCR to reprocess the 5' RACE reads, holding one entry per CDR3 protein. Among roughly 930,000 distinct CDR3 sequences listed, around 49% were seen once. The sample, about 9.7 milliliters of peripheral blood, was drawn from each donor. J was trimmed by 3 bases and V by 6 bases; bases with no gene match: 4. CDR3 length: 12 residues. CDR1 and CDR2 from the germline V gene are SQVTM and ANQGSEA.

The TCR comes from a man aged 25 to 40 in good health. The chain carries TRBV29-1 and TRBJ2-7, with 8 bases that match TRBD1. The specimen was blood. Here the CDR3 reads CSVNGQGYEQYF. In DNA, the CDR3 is TGCAGCGTGAACGGACAGGGCTACGAGCAGTACTTC.